The 5 T cell receptor beta chains below all came from one sample that was sequenced in a study of T cell repertoires in cytomegalovirus infection. TCRdb itself ran the reads through MiXCR, one entry per CDR3 protein. The profile shows 250,000 to 300,000 distinct CDR3 sequences, roughly 24% of them singletons. The specimen was PBMCs. These TCRs come from a human donor in good health (CMV status not recorded). Some clones in this sample may be carry-over from other donors' samples.

This clonotype was seen at least ten times. The chain recombines TRBV7-9 with TRBJ1-1; D unresolved. There are 14 residues in the CDR3. Between the trimmed V and J ends, which lost 1 base and 4 bases, there was a span of 10 bases. Germline-derived CDR1 and CDR2 are SEHNR and FQNEAQ (reference sequence). CDR3 region: CASSLVGVSTEAFF. The CDR3 DNA reads as TGTGCCAGCAGCTTAGTTGGGGTATCCACTGAAGCTTTCTTT.

This clonotype occurred a few times. The rearrangement links TRBV20-1 to TRBJ2-1; TRBD2 aligns across 10 bases. J was trimmed by 7 bases and V by 2 bases; bases with no gene match: 11. The germline gives CDR1 DFQATT, CDR2 SNEGSKA (reference sequence). The CDR3 contains 16 residues. The CDR3 sequence is CSARRAGTSVGNEQFF. In DNA, the CDR3 is TGCAGTGCTAGAAGGGCCGGGACTAGCGTAGGGAATGAGCAGTTCTTC.

This clonotype was detected a few times. The chain is built from TRBV15 and TRBJ1-5; D not certain. With 4 bases removed from V and 7 bases from J, the gap between germline ends came to 8 bases. The germline gives CDR1 LNHNV, CDR2 YYDKDF (reference sequence). CDR3 length: 12 amino acids. The CDR3 region is CATSINRQPQHF. CDR3 nucleotides: TGTGCCACCAGCATTAACCGGCAGCCCCAGCATTTT.

This clonotype was found a few times. This sequence joins TRBV6-8 and TRBJ1-2; D is perhaps TRBD1 (6 bases). V lost 5 bases and J 4 bases, leaving 17 bases between the germline ends. This CDR3 comprises 15 residues. The germline CDR1 and CDR2 sequences are MNHGY and SAAAGT. In DNA, the CDR3 is TGTGCCAGCAGTCGTCTCCAGGGGATCCCCTATGGCTACACCTTC. Its translation is CASSRLQGIPYGYTF.

This clonotype was picked up many times. This chain connects TRBV7-2 to TRBJ2-5; 8 bases fit TRBD1. J lost 2 bases, V lost 5 bases, and 4 bases had no gene match. This CDR3 has 14 amino acids. In germline, CDR1 is SGHTA, CDR2 FQGNSA. Here the CDR3 DNA reads TGTGCCAGCAGCCGGAGACAGGGGCAAGAGACCCAGTACTTC. This encodes CASSRRQGQETQYF.